Listed here are 10 T cell receptor beta chains from one sample, sequenced in a study of T cell changes during pregnancy in multiple sclerosis. The method was immunoSEQ multiplex PCR; TCRdb's version includes in-frame clones alone and lacks a portion of them. The sample holds some 54,000 clones; about 92% are singletons and the top ten take under 2%. Sample: peripheral blood, taken after pregnancy. Every receptor here comes from a female donor with multiple sclerosis, enrolled in a pregnancy study.

The chain recombines TRBV7-9 with TRBJ2-1; 13 bases align to TRBD2. Germline values: CDR1 SEHNR, CDR2 FQNEAQ (reference sequence). The CDR3 length is 17 residues. With 4 bases clipped from V and 7 bases from J, the junction kept 10 bases outside the gene matches. CDR3 nucleotides: TGTGCCAGCAGCTCCCCCCTGACTAGCGGGAGGACGAATGAGCAGTTCTTC. Translating it yields CASSSPLTSGRTNEQFF.

The chain couples TRBV5-5 to TRBJ1-2; D perhaps matches TRBD1 (6 bases). Germline V lookup: CDR1 SGHKS, CDR2 YYEKEE (reference sequence). The CDR3 is 15 amino acids. With 3 bases removed from V and 4 bases from J, the gap between germline ends came to 16 bases. The CDR3, as DNA: TGTGCCAGCAGCTCGCAACAGGGTTCTGTCTATGGCTACACCTTC. Protein sequence: CASSSQQGSVYGYTF.

V and J are TRBV9 and TRBJ2-3, with D perhaps matching TRBD2 (5 bases). CDR1 and CDR2 (germline): SGDLS, YYNGEE. V lost 0 bases and J 0 bases, leaving 11 bases between the germline ends. The CDR3 is made up of 16 amino acids. CDR3: CASSVGSSLSTDTQYF. The CDR3 coding sequence is TGTGCCAGCAGCGTAGGCTCTAGCCTAAGCACAGATACGCAGTATTTT.

The chain joins TRBV5-6 to TRBJ2-2; the match to TRBD1 covers 10 bases. Trimming removed 0 bases from V and 6 bases from J; junction bases left unmatched: 8. The CDR3 runs 17 residues. CDR1 and CDR2 (germline): SGHDT, YYEEEE. The CDR3 DNA sequence: TGTGCCAGCAGCTTGGGACAGGGGGCGCCTCGTGCCGGGGAGCTGTTTTTT. Translating it yields CASSLGQGAPRAGELFF.

The J gene is TRBJ2-7, the V gene TRBV27, with 12 positions matching TRBD2. J was trimmed by 2 bases and V by 5 bases; bases with no gene match: 7. Germline-derived CDR1 and CDR2 are MNHEY and SMNVEV (reference sequence). This CDR3 is 16 amino acids long. CDR3 sequence (DNA): TGTGCCAGCAGTGTTGGACTAGCGGGATTTCCCTACGAGCAGTACTTC. Translation gives CASSVGLAGFPYEQYF.

J is TRBJ2-5 and V is TRBV15; D unclear. Germline values: CDR1 LNHNV, CDR2 YYDKDF (reference sequence). Deletions cut 3 bases from V and 5 bases from J, with 13 bases between. CDR3 length: 14 amino acids. The CDR3 bases are TGTGCCACCAGCAGTCTAAGTGGAGATGAGACCCAGTACTTC. Encoded protein: CATSSLSGDETQYF.

The chain combines TRBV28 with TRBJ1-2; TRBD1 aligns across 9 bases. CDR1 MDHEN and CDR2 SYDVKM come from the germline V gene. The CDR3 is 14 amino acids. Trimming removed 6 bases from V and 5 bases from J; junction bases left unmatched: 7. CDR3 protein: CASRAGQGGYGYTF. CDR3 sequence (DNA): TGTGCCAGCAGGGCGGGACAGGGAGGGTATGGCTACACCTTC.

In this sample, this clone is medium-sized (0.01 to 0.1%). DNA of the CDR3: TGCAGCGTTGAAGAGTCCGGGGGAGGGCTCTGGAAAGAGACCCAGTACTTC. Protein product: CSVEESGGGLWKETQYF. The V gene is TRBV29-1, the J gene TRBJ2-5; 7 nucleotides line up with TRBD2. The CDR3 has 17 residues. Germline V lookup: CDR1 SQVTM, CDR2 ANQGSEA. The V and J ends lost 0 bases and 3 bases, in that order; junction bases with no gene match: 13.

The rearrangement joins TRBV5-8 to TRBJ1-2, with D unresolved. CDR1 is SGHTS and CDR2 is YDEGEE in the germline V gene. CDR3 size: 15 residues. V was cut by 7 bases and J by 5 bases, with 21 bases left in between. The CDR3 is CASGTRISRGYGYTF. In DNA form, the CDR3 reads TGTGCCAGCGGCACTCGGATAAGCCGGGGTTATGGCTACACCTTC.

V and J are TRBV13 and TRBJ2-7; 9 nucleotides line up with TRBD2. V was clipped by 5 bases and J by 7 bases; unmatched bases: 12. The CDR3 loop spans 15 amino acids. Germline CDR1 PRHDT, CDR2 FYEKMQ (reference sequence). The CDR3 DNA follows: TGTGCCAGCAGCCGTAGCGGGAGAGGTTCGGGGGAGCAGTACTTC. This codes for CASSRSGRGSGEQYF.